This entry concerns a single TCR beta chain. As yet, its antigen is unknown. The entry originates in a study of T cell repertoires in cytomegalovirus infection. Germline V gene data show CDR1 as SEHNR and CDR2 as FQNEAQ (reference sequence). The CDR3 has 15 residues. Losses at the gene ends were 5 bases for V and 1 base for J; bases not matched to a gene: 6. MiXCR, applied by TCRdb to the reads, yields one record per CDR3 protein. The sample lists fewer than 200,000 distinct CDR3 sequences; 20% to 25% were seen once. The chain couples TRBV7-9 to TRBJ2-7; TRBD1 agrees at 9 bases. This clonotype was obtained from a human donor in good health (CMV status not recorded). Some clones in this sample may be carry-over from other donors' samples. Specimen: CD8+ T cells from cultured PBMCs, collected from culture after CMV antigen stimulation. The CDR3 region has the DNA TGTGCCAGCAGCGAAACAGGGGGCTTGTCCTACGAGCAGTACTTC. Translation gives CASSETGGLSYEQYF.